Shown below are 21 T cell receptor beta chains from a single sample sequenced in a study of shared clonotypes between healthy human individuals. CD45RO negativity and positive selection for CCR7 defined naive CD8 cells, a population that excluded terminally differentiated effector memory CD45RA+ cells. Clones were read by immunoSEQ multiplex PCR, and TCRdb kept only the in-frame ones, dropping some. The sample lists millions of clones, about 93% occurring once. The source material was naive CD8+ T cells from PBMCs. These receptor sequences come from a man aged 18-30 years in good health. Some clones in this sample may be carry-over from other donors' samples.

V gene TRBV4-1 combines with J gene TRBJ1-2, with D unresolved. With 4 bases removed from V and 1 base from J, the gap between germline ends came to 19 bases. The CDR3 runs to 17 residues. Per the germline V gene, CDR1 is MGHRA and CDR2 is YSYEKL. CDR3 sequence reads: CASSPITLSDGNYGYTF. In DNA, the CDR3 is TGCGCCAGCAGCCCTATAACCCTAAGTGACGGTAACTATGGCTACACCTTC.

This clone was recorded only once. The chain combines TRBV28 with TRBJ1-3; D not resolved. The V gene lost 8 bases and the J gene lost 0 bases, with 11 bases spanning the gap. CDR1 and CDR2 (germline): MDHEN, SYDVKM. There are 14 residues in the CDR3. DNA for the CDR3: TGTGCCAGCTATGCCGGGTACTCTGGAAACACCATATATTTT. Residues: CASYAGYSGNTIYF.

Remarks on this clone: Other DNA sequences within the sample encode an identical CDR3. The V gene is TRBV9, the J gene TRBJ1-3; D call uncertain. Germline assignment: CDR1 SGDLS and CDR2 YYNGEE. The CDR3 has 14 amino acids. Trimming removed 0 bases at V and 1 base at J, with 5 bases between. In DNA form, the CDR3 reads TGTGCCAGCAGCGTAGCTGGGTCTGGAAACACCATATATTTT. Its protein product is CASSVAGSGNTIYF.

The chain links TRBV27 to TRBJ2-2, with D possibly being TRBD1 (6 bases). With 5 bases removed from V and 7 bases from J, the gap between germline ends came to 20 bases. This CDR3 region has 16 residues. CDR1 is MNHEY, CDR2 SMNVEV, per germline (reference sequence). The DNA of the CDR3 is TGTGCCAGCAGTCCCCCCAGGGGCGACTGGGGCGGGGAGCTGTTTTTT. The encoded protein is CASSPPRGDWGGELFF.

CDR3 residues: CASSVDEGPTDTQYF. Here the CDR3 DNA reads TGTGCCAGCAGCGTAGACGAGGGGCCGACAGATACGCAGTATTTT. The rearrangement joins TRBV9 to TRBJ2-3; the D call may be TRBD1 or TRBD2 (5 bases each). The CDR3 contains 15 residues. V gave up 0 bases and J gave up 3 bases, with 11 bases separating them. CDR1 and CDR2 (germline): SGDLS, YYNGEE.

This clone was seen more than once but under ten times. The CDR3 sequence is CASSQDRVGDEKLFF. The DNA for the CDR3 is TGTGCCAGCAGTCAAGACAGGGTAGGAGATGAAAAACTGTTTTTT. The gene calls are TRBV27 and TRBJ1-4, with 7 nucleotides matching TRBD1. Germline V gene sequence: CDR1 MNHEY, CDR2 SMNVEV (reference sequence). The CDR3 covers 15 residues. J was trimmed by 6 bases and V by 5 bases; bases with no gene match: 9.

The chain carries TRBV27 and TRBJ2-7; D is unclear. Germline CDR1 is MNHEY and CDR2 is SMNVEV (reference sequence). The V end was cut by 0 bases, the J end by 2 bases, with 14 bases between. This CDR3 spans 16 amino acids. The CDR3 reads CASSLSGPPYTYEQYF. CDR3 in DNA: TGTGCCAGCAGTTTATCGGGCCCCCCTTATACCTACGAGCAGTACTTC.

This chain joins TRBV9 and TRBJ1-2; 10 nucleotides match TRBD1. The trim removed 4 bases at V and 8 bases at J, leaving 5 bases unmatched. CDR1 SGDLS and CDR2 YYNGEE come from the germline V gene. This CDR3 has 13 amino acids. The CDR3: CASSTGTGDGYTF. CDR3 nucleotide sequence: TGTGCCAGCAGCACCGGGACAGGGGACGGCTACACCTTC.

V and J are TRBV7-8 and TRBJ2-4; D gene unclear. V was shortened by 4 bases and J by 1 base, with 8 bases between the two germline ends. In germline, CDR1 is SGHVS, CDR2 FQNEAQ. The CDR3 consists of 14 residues. CDR3 DNA sequence: TGTGCCAGCAGCTGGTCGGATGCCAAAAACATTCAGTACTTC. This encodes CASSWSDAKNIQYF.

This chain joins TRBV28 and TRBJ2-7; D unresolved. Per germline, CDR1 MDHEN and CDR2 SYDVKM. This CDR3 has 14 amino acids. V gave up 3 bases and J gave up 2 bases, with 11 bases separating them. CDR3 DNA: TGTGCCAGCAGTTTTAAGGTCTATCCCTACGAGCAGTACTTC. Its translation: CASSFKVYPYEQYF.

The chain joins TRBV6-6 to TRBJ2-3, with D unresolved. The CDR3 length is 12 residues. Trimming left V 5 bases short and J 5 bases short, with 8 bases between. Germline CDR1 is MNHNY and CDR2 is SVGAGI (reference sequence). The CDR3 DNA reads TGTGCCAGCAGTCCTCTAGGAGATACGCAGTATTTT. This codes for CASSPLGDTQYF.

The chain links TRBV2 to TRBJ2-1; TRBD2 might be the D (5 bases). Germline CDR1 SNHLY, CDR2 FYNNEI. Trimming stripped 4 bases from V and 8 bases from J, with 15 bases between. The CDR3 is 14 amino acids. CDR3 residues: CASSAGLAIDEQFF. In DNA form, the CDR3 reads TGTGCCAGCAGTGCCGGGCTAGCAATCGATGAGCAGTTCTTC.

The rearrangement joins TRBV5-6 to TRBJ2-2; 12 bases are shared with TRBD2. The CDR3 is made up of 16 amino acids. Trimming removed 4 bases from V and 6 bases from J; junction bases left unmatched: 7. The germline V gene has CDR1 SGHDT and CDR2 YYEEEE. The CDR3: CASSATTSGRPGELFF. For the CDR3, the DNA is TGTGCCAGCAGCGCGACGACTAGCGGGAGACCCGGGGAGCTGTTTTTT.

As concerns this clone: At the DNA level, this CDR3 is encoded by other sequences in the same sample as well. The DNA for the CDR3 is TGTGCCAGCAGTTTCGGACAGGGCCCCTACGAGCAGTACTTC. As protein: CASSFGQGPYEQYF. V usage is TRBV28 and J usage is TRBJ2-7; 8 positions match TRBD1. The ends lost 3 bases at V and 2 bases at J; junction bases unmatched: 3. CDR3 length: 14 amino acids. Germline V gives CDR1 MDHEN, CDR2 SYDVKM.

As to this clone: This same CDR3 is encoded by further DNA sequences in the sample. V gene TRBV25-1 combines with J gene TRBJ1-1; D is undetermined. Trimming cost V 5 bases and J 3 bases, with 4 bases left between them. The germline V gene has CDR1 MGHDK and CDR2 SYGVNS. This CDR3 has 11 amino acids. The CDR3 coding sequence is TGTGCCAGCAGTACGTACACTGAAGCTTTCTTT. Translated, it gives CASSTYTEAFF.

The chain links TRBV4-1 to TRBJ1-1, with 7 nucleotides matching TRBD1. J lost 4 bases, V lost 1 base, and 6 bases had no gene match. CDR3 size: 15 residues. The germline CDR1 and CDR2 sequences are MGHRA and YSYEKL. The CDR3 here is CASSQGSGGGTEAFF. The CDR3, as DNA: TGCGCCAGCAGCCAAGGGTCAGGGGGTGGCACTGAAGCTTTCTTT.

The chain carries TRBV11-2 and TRBJ2-2; D call uncertain. V was pared by 4 bases and J by 8 bases, with 20 bases between. Germline CDR1 and CDR2: SGHAT and FQNNGV. This CDR3 has 16 residues. The CDR3 DNA reads as TGTGCCAGCAGCTACCCTCCGGACCTTCAGTTTGGGGAGCTGTTTTTT. This translates into CASSYPPDLQFGELFF.

The chain recombines TRBV19 with TRBJ1-1, with TRBD1 matching over 7 bases. V lost 10 bases, J lost 4 bases, and 21 bases stayed unmatched. The length of the CDR3 is 17 residues. The germline V gene has CDR1 LNHDA and CDR2 SQIVND (reference sequence). CDR3 nucleotide sequence: TGTGCCACTACCGATACCCTGCTGACAGGGTGGGGCACTGAAGCTTTCTTT. Its protein product is CATTDTLLTGWGTEAFF.

The rearrangement uses TRBV7-8 and TRBJ2-6; D possibly corresponds to TRBD2 (5 bases). This CDR3 has 18 amino acids. Trimming removed 1 base from V and 0 bases from J, with 13 bases in between. The germline CDR1 and CDR2 sequences are SGHVS and FQNEAQ. This CDR3 reads CASSLDGISGSGANVLTF. CDR3 bases: TGTGCCAGCAGCTTAGACGGAATAAGCGGCTCTGGGGCCAACGTCCTGACTTTC. The full variable domain, completed using reference TRBV7-8 and TRBJ2-6, is GAGVSQSPRYKVAKRGQDVALRCDPISGHVSLFWYQQALGQGPEFLTYFQNEAQLDKSGLPSDRFFAERPEGSVSTLKIQRTQQEDSAVYLCASSLDGISGSGANVLTFGAGSRLTVL.

This chain uses TRBV9 with TRBJ2-1; D assignment may be TRBD1 or TRBD2 (5 bases each). The length of the CDR3 is 16 residues. The V gene lost 4 bases and the J gene lost 2 bases, with 16 bases spanning the gap. CDR1 is SGDLS, CDR2 YYNGEE, per germline. The CDR3 DNA reads as TGTGCCAGCAGCTTCCGATACGGGACCACCTACAATGAGCAGTTCTTC. Amino acid sequence: CASSFRYGTTYNEQFF.

The V and J genes are TRBV28 and TRBJ1-1, with D perhaps matching TRBD1 (6 bases). The CDR3 sequence is 15 residues long. Trimming shortened V by 1 base and J by 5 bases, and 14 bases separated the two germline ends. The germline gives CDR1 MDHEN, CDR2 SYDVKM. Here the CDR3 reads CASSLYLQGWTEAFF. In nucleotides, the CDR3 is TGTGCCAGCAGTTTATACCTACAGGGCTGGACTGAAGCTTTCTTT.